This T cell receptor beta chain was recorded in a study of shared clonotypes between healthy human individuals. Naive CD8 cells lacked CD45RO, underwent positive selection for CCR7 and left out terminally differentiated effector memory CD45RA+ cells. Clones were sequenced by immunoSEQ multiplex PCR, and TCRdb holds only the in-frame ones, with some missing. This sample has about 600,000 clones; just under 97% occur once, and the top ten carry around 0.11%. V was shortened by 3 bases and J by 4 bases, with 10 bases between the two germline ends. Germline-derived CDR1 and CDR2 are LNHDA and SQIVND (reference sequence). The CDR3 has 13 residues.

Sequenced material: naive CD8+ T cells sorted from blood. The chain is built from TRBV19 and TRBJ2-7; D may be TRBD1 or TRBD2 (5 bases each). The clonotype was recovered from a woman aged 25 to 45 in good health. This CDR3 is CASSIGTQYEQYF. The CDR3 region has the DNA TGTGCCAGTAGTATTGGGACGCAATACGAGCAGTACTTC.